One sample yielded the 25 T cell receptor beta chains listed below, sequenced in a study of OX40 agonist ivuxolimab in advanced cancers. Data came from immunoSEQ multiplex PCR; TCRdb stores just in-frame clones and leaves some out. The data contain roughly 30,000 clones, about 90% of them seen just once; the ten biggest clones take up about 4.4%. Here the sequenced sample was CD4+ or CD8+ T cells sorted from blood, taken in a trial of the OX40 agonist ivuxolimab. Source of these receptors: an adult with an advanced solid tumor such as melanoma, head and neck, liver or kidney cancer.

The rearrangement joins TRBV5-4 to TRBJ2-7, with D tentatively TRBD2 (5 bases). This CDR3 is 13 amino acids long. Trimming took 5 bases from V and 2 from J, leaving 11 bases between them. Germline V gene lookup returns CDR1 SGHNT and CDR2 YYREEE (reference sequence). For the CDR3, the DNA is TGTGCCAGCAGTTATGACTATACCTACGAGCAGTACTTC. Translation: CASSYDYTYEQYF.

This chain uses TRBV11-2 with TRBJ2-7, with TRBD2 matching 8 bases. This CDR3 has 14 residues. V lost 3 bases, J lost 4 bases, and 5 bases stayed unmatched. Germline CDR1 SGHAT, CDR2 FQNNGV. CDR3 bases: TGTGCCAGCAGCTTGGTGACGGGGGGGTACGAGCAGTACGTC. It specifies CASSLVTGGYEQYV.

V is TRBV19 and J is TRBJ1-2, with TRBD1 matching 10 bases. Trimming at V came to 5 bases and at J to 3 bases, leaving 9 bases not matched to a gene. This CDR3 region has 16 residues. Germline CDR1 is LNHDA and CDR2 is SQIVND (reference sequence). The CDR3 spells CASSQSGTGVDYGYTF. The CDR3 DNA follows: TGTGCCAGTAGTCAGTCCGGGACAGGGGTGGACTATGGCTACACCTTC.

The CDR3 sequence: CASSPGTWGNTIYF. In nucleotides, the CDR3 is TGTGCCAGCAGTCCCGGGACATGGGGAAACACCATATATTTT. The V call is TRBV27, the J call TRBJ1-3; possible D gene TRBD1, 6 bases. Germline V gives CDR1 MNHEY, CDR2 SMNVEV (reference sequence). The CDR3 has 14 amino acids. V lost 5 bases to trimming and J lost 4 bases, with 12 bases between them.

This clone was seen a handful of times. The V gene is TRBV6-5, the J gene TRBJ1-1; possibly TRBD1 for D (5 bases). The CDR3 runs to 15 residues. In germline, CDR1 is MNHEY, CDR2 SVGAGI. With 6 bases removed from V and 0 bases from J, the gap between germline ends came to 14 bases. The CDR3 here is CASSRGAGMNTEAFF. CDR3 DNA sequence: TGTGCCAGCAGCCGGGGCGCCGGAATGAACACTGAAGCTTTCTTT.

The gene calls are TRBV4-1 and TRBJ1-5; the D is unclear. The germline CDR1 and CDR2 sequences are MGHRA and YSYEKL. Trimming took off 1 base at V and 5 bases at J, with 12 bases between the two ends. The CDR3 loop spans 15 amino acids. CDR3 sequence reads: CASSQGERDYQPQHF. The CDR3 DNA reads TGCGCCAGCAGCCAAGGCGAGAGGGATTATCAGCCCCAGCATTTT.

The chain combines TRBV5-4 with TRBJ1-4, with a weak D call TRBD1 (5 bases). CDR3 length: 15 residues. V was clipped by 0 bases and J by 8 bases, with 14 bases between them. Looked up from germline, CDR1 is SGHNT and CDR2 is YYREEE (reference sequence). The CDR3 loop reads CASSLGSGSPEKLFF. CDR3 DNA: TGTGCCAGCAGCTTGGGCTCAGGGTCGCCCGAAAAACTGTTTTTT.

The rearrangement joins TRBV18 to TRBJ1-1, with 10 bases aligning to TRBD1. The V segment lost 3 bases and the J segment 0 bases; nucleotides outside the gene matches: 7. From germline, CDR1 is KGHSH and CDR2 LQKENI. This CDR3 region has 17 residues. CDR3 nucleotide sequence: TGTGCCAGCTCACCTTTCGGACAGGGGGTCATGAACACTGAAGCTTTCTTT. Encoded protein: CASSPFGQGVMNTEAFF. The variable domain in full, with the rest retrieved from reference TRBV18 and TRBJ1-1, is NAGVMQNPRHLVRRRGQEARLRCSPMKGHSHVYWYRQLPEEGLKFMVYLQKENIIDESGMPKERFSAEFPKEGPSILRIQQVVRGDSAAYFCASSPFGQGVMNTEAFFGQGTRLTVV.

The chain carries TRBV5-1 and TRBJ2-7; the match to TRBD1 covers 9 bases. The V and J ends lost 4 bases and 4 bases, in that order; junction bases with no gene match: 3. Germline assignment: CDR1 SGHRS and CDR2 YFSETQ. There are 13 residues in the CDR3. The CDR3 protein is CASSQGTGYEQYV. The CDR3 DNA is TGCGCCAGCAGCCAAGGGACAGGGTACGAGCAGTACGTC.

The V and J genes are TRBV9 and TRBJ2-3; 7 bases fit TRBD2. Per germline, CDR1 SGDLS and CDR2 YYNGEE. The CDR3 spans 16 residues. V trimming: 2 bases; J trimming: 5 bases; junction bases outside the gene matches: 11. The DNA for the CDR3 is TGTGCCAGCAGCGTGCCCCGGGACGGGGGGTTAGATACGCAGTATTTT. This translates into CASSVPRDGGLDTQYF. The variable domain in full, with the rest retrieved from reference TRBV9 and TRBJ2-3, is DSGVTQTPKHLITATGQRVTLRCSPRSGDLSVYWYQQSLDQGLQFLIQYYNGEERAKGNILERFSAQQFPDLHSELNLSSLELGDSALYFCASSVPRDGGLDTQYFGPGTRLTVL.

The rearrangement uses TRBV6-5 and TRBJ1-1, with TRBD1 as a possible D gene (5 bases). Germline V gene data show CDR1 as MNHEY and CDR2 as SVGAGI. The CDR3 covers 15 residues. Trimming stripped 2 bases from V and 5 bases from J, with 15 bases between. The CDR3 loop is CASSYTGTGGTEAFF. The CDR3 DNA follows: TGTGCCAGCAGTTACACTGGGACGGGGGGTACTGAAGCTTTCTTT.

This CDR3 reads CASSRGQGFEQYV. The CDR3 DNA reads TGTGCCAGCAGTAGGGGACAGGGGTTCGAGCAGTACGTC. The chain links TRBV27 to TRBJ2-7; 10 bases align to TRBD1. The CDR3 consists of 13 residues. With 5 bases clipped from V and 6 bases from J, the junction kept 4 bases outside the gene matches. CDR1 is MNHEY and CDR2 is SMNVEV in the germline V gene (reference sequence).

The rearrangement uses TRBV2 and TRBJ2-2, with a tentative D call TRBD1 (5 bases). Germline values: CDR1 SNHLY, CDR2 FYNNEI. The CDR3 contains 15 residues. Trimming shortened V by 2 bases and J by 7 bases, and 14 bases separated the two germline ends. In DNA, the CDR3 is TGTGCCAGCAGTGAACGACGCAGGGCTGTCGGGGAGCTGTTTTTT. It is translated as CASSERRRAVGELFF.

This clone was seen once. The CDR3 bases are TGTGCCAGCAGCCGTACTGGGAGTGTCTACGAGCAGTACTTC. This gives the protein CASSRTGSVYEQYF. The chain joins TRBV21-1 to TRBJ2-7; the table calls TRBD2, which could not be checked here. TRBV21-1 is a pseudogene. The CDR3 is 14 residues long.

This clone came up once. V is TRBV10-3 and J is TRBJ2-5; 7 positions match TRBD2. The J call may be mistaken, given a closer DNA end match to TRBJ2-7. Per germline, CDR1 ENHRY and CDR2 SYGVKD. This CDR3 is 13 amino acids long. The DNA of the CDR3 is TGTGCCACCCGGGAGGTCTCCTACTACGAGCAGTACTTC. Translating gives CATREVSYYEQYF.

The chain is built from TRBV19 and TRBJ2-2, with D uncertain. Trimming stripped 9 bases from V and 3 bases from J, with 17 bases between. The CDR3 is 15 amino acids. Germline CDR1 reads LNHDA; CDR2 reads SQIVND (reference sequence). The chain's CDR3 is CASLSRRRYTGELFF. Written as DNA, the CDR3 is TGTGCCAGCCTTTCGCGACGGAGATACACCGGGGAGCTGTTTTTT.

The J gene is TRBJ1-5, the V gene TRBV19, with D possibly matching TRBD1 (5 bases). The CDR3 runs 16 residues. Trimming took off 6 bases at V and 2 bases at J, with 17 bases between the two ends. In germline, CDR1 is LNHDA, CDR2 SQIVND (reference sequence). The CDR3 is CASRGTWGRGNQPQHF. The CDR3, as DNA: TGTGCCAGTAGGGGGACTTGGGGTAGGGGCAATCAGCCCCAGCATTTT.

Regarding this clone: Other nucleotide sequences in the sample specify the same CDR3. The genes are TRBV28 and TRBJ1-1; D is uncertain. Germline V gene data show CDR1 as MDHEN and CDR2 as SYDVKM. This CDR3 contains 11 residues. Trimming shortened V by 2 bases and J by 5 bases, and 3 bases separated the two germline ends. CDR3 sequence (DNA): TGTGCCAGCAGTTTAGGAACTGAAGCTTTCTTT. As protein: CASSLGTEAFF. Supplemented by reference TRBV28 and TRBJ1-1, the full variable domain reads DVKVTQSSRYLVKRTGEKVFLECVQDMDHENMFWYRQDPGLGLRLIYFSYDVKMKEKGDIPEGYSVSREKKERFSLILESASTNQTSMYLCASSLGTEAFFGQGTRLTVV.

The chain uses TRBV28 and TRBJ2-7, with D perhaps TRBD1 (6 bases). The CDR3 is 13 amino acids. Between the trimmed V and J ends, which lost 5 bases and 2 bases, there was a span of 10 bases. Germline values: CDR1 MDHEN, CDR2 SYDVKM. The CDR3 reads CASSPTGTYEQYV. CDR3 sequence (DNA): TGTGCCAGCAGTCCGACAGGAACCTACGAGCAGTACGTC.

The chain joins TRBV5-1 to TRBJ2-1, with TRBD2 matching 11 bases. CDR1 SGHRS and CDR2 YFSETQ come from the germline V gene. The CDR3 is 17 residues long. The V gene end was trimmed by 0 bases and the J gene end by 0 bases; junction bases not matched to a gene: 2. The CDR3 region has the DNA TGCGCCAGCAGCTTGGAGGGACTAGCGGACTCCTACAATGAGCAGTTCTTC. It specifies CASSLEGLADSYNEQFF.

This chain connects TRBV4-1 to TRBJ1-5; weak D call: TRBD1 (5 bases). CDR1 is MGHRA, CDR2 YSYEKL, per germline. Trimming pared 1 base from V and 5 bases from J, leaving 24 bases between. The CDR3 has 19 residues. The chain's CDR3 is CASSQGEFEGRRPDQPQHF. DNA of the CDR3: TGCGCCAGCAGCCAAGGAGAATTTGAGGGGCGACGGCCCGATCAGCCCCAGCATTTT.

The chain uses TRBV18 and TRBJ2-2; 7 nucleotides match TRBD2. The ends lost 3 bases at V and 4 bases at J; junction bases unmatched: 5. The CDR3 contains 15 residues. Germline CDR1 and CDR2: KGHSH and LQKENI. CDR3: CASSPGGLGTGELFF. In nucleotides, the CDR3 is TGTGCCAGCTCACCGGGAGGGCTCGGCACCGGGGAGCTGTTTTTT.

The V call is TRBV6-5, the J call TRBJ1-2, with D perhaps TRBD1 (5 bases). This CDR3 comprises 14 residues. With 0 bases removed from V and 4 bases from J, the gap between germline ends came to 9 bases. Germline loops: CDR1 MNHEY, CDR2 SVGAGI. CDR3 region: CASSYSGQGYGYTF. The CDR3 DNA reads as TGTGCCAGCAGTTACTCGGGCCAGGGCTATGGCTACACCTTC.

Within the sample, this clone is medium-sized. The chain employs TRBV9 and TRBJ1-1, with no clear D. The germline V gene encodes CDR1 SGDLS and CDR2 YYNGEE. The CDR3 runs 14 residues. Trimming shortened V by 0 bases and J by 1 base, and 7 bases separated the two germline ends. The CDR3 here is CASSVAYRNTEAFF. CDR3 sequence (DNA): TGTGCCAGCAGCGTAGCTTACAGGAACACTGAAGCTTTCTTT.

The chain has TRBV27 and TRBJ1-6; D is ambiguous. This CDR3 is built from 15 residues. The germline gives CDR1 MNHEY, CDR2 SMNVEV (reference sequence). Trimming stripped 2 bases from V and 5 bases from J, with 10 bases between. The CDR3 sequence is CASSLNDLDNSPLHF. CDR3 sequence (DNA): TGTGCCAGCAGTTTAAACGATCTGGATAATTCACCCCTCCACTTT.